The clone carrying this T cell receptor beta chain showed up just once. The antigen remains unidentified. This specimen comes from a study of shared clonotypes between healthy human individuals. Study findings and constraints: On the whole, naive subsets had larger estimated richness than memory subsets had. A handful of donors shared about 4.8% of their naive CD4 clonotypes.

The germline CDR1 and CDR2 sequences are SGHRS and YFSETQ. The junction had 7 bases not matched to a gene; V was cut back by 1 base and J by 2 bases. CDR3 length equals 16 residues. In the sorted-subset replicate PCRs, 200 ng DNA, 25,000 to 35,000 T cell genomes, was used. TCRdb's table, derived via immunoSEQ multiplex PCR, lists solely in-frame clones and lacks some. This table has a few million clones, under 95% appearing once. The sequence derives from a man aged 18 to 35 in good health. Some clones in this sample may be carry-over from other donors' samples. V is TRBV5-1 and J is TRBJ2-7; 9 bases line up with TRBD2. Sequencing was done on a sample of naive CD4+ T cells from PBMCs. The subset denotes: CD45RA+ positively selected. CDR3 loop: CASSLRPGGRAYEQYF. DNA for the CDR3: TGCGCCAGCAGCTTGCGTCCTGGCGGGAGGGCCTACGAGCAGTACTTC.